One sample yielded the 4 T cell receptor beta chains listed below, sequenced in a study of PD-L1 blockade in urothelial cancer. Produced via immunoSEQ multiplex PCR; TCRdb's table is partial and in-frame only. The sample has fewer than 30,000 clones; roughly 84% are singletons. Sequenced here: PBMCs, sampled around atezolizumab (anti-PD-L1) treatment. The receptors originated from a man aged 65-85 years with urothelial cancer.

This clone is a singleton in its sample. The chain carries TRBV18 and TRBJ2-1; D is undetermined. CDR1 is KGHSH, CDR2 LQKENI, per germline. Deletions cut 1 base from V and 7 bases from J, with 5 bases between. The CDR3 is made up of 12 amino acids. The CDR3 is CASSPLTNEQFF. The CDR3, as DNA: TGTGCCAGCTCACCACTGACTAATGAGCAGTTCTTC.

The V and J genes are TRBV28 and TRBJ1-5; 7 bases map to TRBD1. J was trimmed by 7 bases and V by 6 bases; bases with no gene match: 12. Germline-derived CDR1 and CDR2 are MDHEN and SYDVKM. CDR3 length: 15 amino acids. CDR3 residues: CASRNPVPGGQPQHF. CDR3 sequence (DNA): TGTGCCAGCAGGAACCCGGTCCCAGGGGGACAGCCCCAGCATTTT.

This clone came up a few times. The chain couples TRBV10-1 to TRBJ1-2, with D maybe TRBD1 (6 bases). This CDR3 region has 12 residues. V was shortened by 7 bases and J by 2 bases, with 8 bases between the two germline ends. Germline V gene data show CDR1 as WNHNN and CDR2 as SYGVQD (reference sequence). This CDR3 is CASTGQNYGYTF. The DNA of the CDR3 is TGCGCCAGCACTGGACAGAACTATGGCTACACCTTC.

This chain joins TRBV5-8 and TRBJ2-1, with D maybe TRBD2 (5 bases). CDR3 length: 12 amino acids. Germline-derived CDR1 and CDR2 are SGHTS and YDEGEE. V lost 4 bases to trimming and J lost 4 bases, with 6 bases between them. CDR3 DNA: TGTGCCAGCAGCCGCGGGTACAATGAGCAGTTCTTC. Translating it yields CASSRGYNEQFF. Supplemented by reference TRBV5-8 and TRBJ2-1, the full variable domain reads EAGVTQSPTHLIKTRGQQATLRCSPISGHTSVYWYQQALGLGLQFLLWYDEGEERNRGNFPPRFSGRQFPNYSSELNVNALELEDSALYLCASSRGYNEQFFGPGTRLTVL.